This TCR beta chain was recovered during a study of CD8 T cells in Susac syndrome (dated by TCRdb to between 2018 and 2021). For the study in its entirety: The study used repertoire sequencing to test whether antigen drove CD8+ T cell activation and differentiation in Susac syndrome.

To note about this clonotype: The clone's antigen remains unknown. The input lacks base qualities; no much larger clone sits a single base away.

Overall study results and their limits: The TCR sequencing and HLA analysis was acknowledged to have included a relatively small number of individuals.

Peripheral blood CD8+ and CD4+ T cells from healthy donors, Susac syndrome patients and multiple sclerosis patients were profiled using high-throughput TCR beta sequencing. The multiple sclerosis controls were treatment-naive patients who had stable or active relapsing-remitting disease and met the revised McDonald criteria. Bulk CD8+ and CD4+ T cells were purified by magnetic negative isolation, while CD8+ TEMRA cells were enriched using FACS. Blood was drawn into EDTA tubes, processed within 24 hours, and PBMCs were isolated by density gradient centrifugation. PBMCs intended for TCR sequencing were cryopreserved in liquid nitrogen and thawed later in a water bath at 37 degrees C. The sorted or isolated CD4+, CD8+ and CD8+ TEMRA cells reached a purity of at least 90%. V ends up 6 bases short and J 2 bases short, with an unmatched junction base count of 4. The CDR3, from cysteine to phenylalanine, totals 14 residues. Only the CDR3 part of the read is kept: 42 bases, read in frame from the first base. The germline V gene (reference sequence) provides CDR1 DFQATT and CDR2 SNEGSKA.

RNA was extracted using the RNeasy kit, and roughly 0.5 to 1 ug of the RNA was reverse transcribed with random hexamers. The immunoSEQ multiplex PCR assay, covering 54 Vbeta and 13 Jbeta segments, was used to amplify TCR beta CDR3 regions. To correct PCR amplification bias, a synthetic template baseline was used for both primer optimization and computational correction. The original pipeline was this. Reads were annotated to V, D and J genes according to IMGT and were analyzed with immunoSEQ Analyzer, with only productive sequences retained. Clonality was computed as one minus Shannon entropy normalized by log2 of the number of productive unique sequences. For each patient and control, public and private clones were evaluated among the 100 most prevalent clones. Susac-specific clones were defined as absent from healthy and MS cohorts, about 1,000 published viral clones and other ImmuneACCESS disease sequences. TCRdb reran the public reads through fastp at Q25 and MiXCR, keeping productive beta chains. Rows are unified per CDR3 protein, each entry keeping the most common DNA and genes. TCRdb's processing, not the authors' own work, is the source of the V and J calls. The sample table shows 200,000 or so distinct CDR3 sequences, and 90% to 95% are seen once. The ten biggest clones cover roughly 0.088% of the sample.

Sequencing was done on a sample of CD4+ T cells from PBMCs. This TCR came from a human donor with multiple sclerosis. The chain employs TRBV20-1 and TRBJ2-2, with 9 bases in between that match TRBD1. The DNA reads as follows: TGCAGTGCCCCGGGACAGGGCAACACCGGGGAGCTGTTTTTT. It is translated as CSAPGQGNTGELFF.